Sequencing of this TCR beta chain was carried out in a study of CD8+ T cells in alopecia areata. Treatment specified: oral pan-JAK inhibitor, 5-10 mg twice daily. Extraction and reverse transcription of RNA yielded cDNA as the sequencing template. Libraries were prepared by immunoSEQ multiplex PCR; TCRdb keeps only in-frame clonotypes and omits some of them. The data contain more than 200,000 clones, roughly 64% of them singletons. In germline, CDR1 is SNHLY, CDR2 FYNNEI. This CDR3 is 10 amino acids long. Trimming took off 3 bases at V and 8 bases at J, with 4 bases between the two ends. The receptor was derived from a human donor with alopecia areata. The chain joins TRBV2 to TRBJ1-2; D gene uncertain. Specimen: CD4+ T cells sorted from blood, collected at week 4, from a patient treated with tofacitinib. The chain's CDR3 is CASSDGGYTF. The CDR3 DNA reads TGTGCCAGCAGTGACGGAGGCTACACCTTC. Together with reference TRBV2 and TRBJ1-2, the CDR3 gives the full variable domain: EPEVTQTPSHQVTQMGQEVILRCVPISNHLYFYWYRQILGQKVEFLVSFYNNEISEKSEIFDDQFSVERPDGSNFTLKIRSTKLEDSAMYFCASSDGGYTFGSGTRLTVV.